The next 16 T cell receptor beta chains were all read from a single sample in a study of post-analysis software for immune sequencing data. The study, taken as a whole, reports: About 5 TRBV segments, including TRBV5-6, TRBV5-1 and TRBV20-1, were more frequent in patients than controls.

Carried by the TCR beta cDNA libraries were unique molecular identifiers. TCRdb redid the calling of the PCR reads with MiXCR, one entry per CDR3 protein. This sample carries about 680,000 distinct CDR3 sequences, more than 50% of them seen once, and the ten largest clones take about 11%. Their cognate antigens are unknown. Specimen: blood. Receptors originate from a girl aged 2-9 years with multiple sclerosis.

Here the CDR3 reads CASSGTTGANVLTF. The CDR3 DNA is TGTGCCAGCAGCGGGACCACCGGGGCCAACGTCCTGACTTTC. The chain joins TRBV5-4 to TRBJ2-6, with D perhaps given as TRBD1 or TRBD2 (5 bases each). CDR1 and CDR2 from the germline V gene are SGHNT and YYREEE (reference sequence). The V end was cut by 4 bases, the J end by 4 bases, with 9 bases between. The CDR3 length is 14 residues.

The chain joins TRBV7-3 to TRBJ2-7; 8 nucleotides match TRBD2. The CDR3 totals 16 residues. Germline-derived CDR1 and CDR2 are SGHTA and FQGTGA. The V and J ends lost 0 bases and 7 bases, in that order; junction bases with no gene match: 11. CDR3 in amino acids: CASSLTAPAGVREQYF. CDR3 DNA sequence: TGTGCCAGCAGCTTAACGGCCCCAGCGGGAGTGAGGGAGCAGTACTTC.

The J gene is TRBJ2-7, the V gene TRBV18; TRBD2 aligns across 10 bases. The J call may be in error: the DNA end matches TRBJ2-1 better. Germline V gives CDR1 KGHSH, CDR2 LQKENI. There are 16 residues in the CDR3. The CDR3 here is CASSPRSSGRSYEQFF. In DNA, the CDR3 is TGTGCCAGCTCACCACGTTCTAGCGGGAGATCCTACGAGCAGTTCTTC.

The J gene is TRBJ1-2, the V gene TRBV6-1, with 9 positions matching TRBD1. CDR1 and CDR2 (germline): MNHNS, SASEGT. The CDR3 has 15 residues. Trimming removed 3 bases from V and 2 bases from J; junction bases left unmatched: 4. The CDR3 protein is CASSDPGQGNYGYTF. CDR3 in DNA: TGTGCCAGCAGTGATCCGGGACAGGGCAACTATGGCTACACCTTC.

The rearrangement uses TRBV10-3 and TRBJ2-1; 14 bases line up with TRBD2. The germline gives CDR1 ENHRY, CDR2 SYGVKD. This CDR3 region has 20 residues. The junction had 14 bases not matched to a gene; V was cut back by 5 bases and J by 2 bases. This CDR3 is CAISPTPGLAGVFAYNEQFF. In DNA, the CDR3 is TGTGCCATCAGTCCTACTCCGGGACTAGCGGGGGTTTTCGCCTACAATGAGCAGTTCTTC.

CDR3 in amino acids: CASSPQASGTYNEQFF. The CDR3 nucleotides are TGTGCCAGCAGCCCTCAGGCTAGCGGGACCTACAATGAGCAGTTCTTC. The chain has TRBV7-2 and TRBJ2-1; 9 bases map to TRBD2. V shed 5 bases, J shed 2 bases, and the junction held 7 bases outside the gene matches. The germline V gene encodes CDR1 SGHTA and CDR2 FQGNSA. CDR3 length equals 16 residues.

This chain joins TRBV28 and TRBJ2-5; 12 bases line up with TRBD2. After removal of 1 base from V and 5 bases from J, the junction contained 8 bases not matched to a gene. Germline-derived CDR1 and CDR2 are MDHEN and SYDVKM. The CDR3 contains 17 residues. The CDR3 nucleotides read TGTGCCAGCAGTTTATCGCTAGCGGGAGGGGCCAGGGAGACCCAGTACTTC. This gives the protein CASSLSLAGGARETQYF.

CDR3 amino acids: CSARSGSGKETQYF. CDR3 DNA: TGCAGTGCTAGAAGCGGTAGCGGGAAAGAGACCCAGTACTTC. This chain connects TRBV20-1 to TRBJ2-5, with 8 bases matching TRBD2. CDR1 is DFQATT and CDR2 is SNEGSKA in the germline V gene (reference sequence). V gave up 2 bases and J gave up 3 bases; unmatched junction bases: 5. This CDR3 region has 14 residues.

This clonotype was recorded a few times. V and J are TRBV13 and TRBJ2-3, with D perhaps TRBD2 (6 bases). Per germline, CDR1 PRHDT and CDR2 FYEKMQ (reference sequence). With 4 bases removed from V and 4 bases from J, the gap between germline ends came to 9 bases. The CDR3 runs 13 residues. The CDR3 nucleotides are TGTGCCAGCAGCTCCTTAGCGGCAGATACGCAGTATTTT. It codes for CASSSLAADTQYF. Variable domain in full (rest from reference TRBV13 and TRBJ2-3): AAGVIQSPRHLIKEKRETATLKCYPIPRHDTVYWYQQGPGQDPQFLISFYEKMQSDKGSIPDRFSAQQFSDYHSELNMSSLELGDSALYFCASSSLAADTQYFGPGTRLTVL.

This clonotype was found a few times. The V gene is TRBV12-3 or TRBV12-4, the J gene TRBJ1-2; TRBD1 aligns across 8 bases. Losses at the gene ends were 4 bases for V and 8 bases for J; bases not matched to a gene: 6. This CDR3 has 13 residues. CDR3: CASSSGTGTGYTF. The CDR3 DNA reads TGTGCCAGCAGTTCAGGGACAGGTACCGGCTACACCTTC.

The rearrangement joins TRBV6-5 to TRBJ1-3, with 7 nucleotides matching TRBD1. CDR1 is MNHEY and CDR2 is SVGAGI in the germline V gene. The CDR3 sequence is 14 residues long. J lost 1 base, V lost 6 bases, and 3 bases had no gene match. The CDR3 region is CASRSTGSGNTIYF. CDR3 in DNA: TGTGCCAGCAGATCGACAGGGTCTGGAAACACCATATATTTT.

The chain employs TRBV6-5 and TRBJ1-5; TRBD1 aligns across 7 bases. Losses at the gene ends were 6 bases for V and 6 bases for J; bases not matched to a gene: 5. From germline, CDR1 is MNHEY and CDR2 SVGAGI. There are 13 residues in the CDR3. The CDR3: CASSPDRTQPQHF. The CDR3 region has the DNA TGTGCCAGCAGCCCGGACAGGACTCAGCCCCAGCATTTT.

This clonotype was detected once. The chain couples TRBV2 to TRBJ2-1; no clear D. The germline CDR1 and CDR2 sequences are SNHLY and FYNNEI. The V gene lost 3 bases and the J gene lost 0 bases, with 9 bases spanning the gap. The CDR3 consists of 15 residues. The CDR3: CASSDAESSYNEQFF. DNA of the CDR3: TGTGCCAGCAGTGATGCAGAGAGCTCCTACAATGAGCAGTTCTTC.

The chain combines TRBV5-6 with TRBJ2-5; D call uncertain. Germline V gene data show CDR1 as SGHDT and CDR2 as YYEEEE. V lost 0 bases and J lost 9, with 12 bases in between. This CDR3 region has 13 residues. CDR3 in DNA: TGTGCCAGCAGCTTGGGTGCCTACCATCCCCAGTACTTC. The encoded protein is CASSLGAYHPQYF.

This chain uses TRBV20-1 with TRBJ1-1; 8 bases map to TRBD1. Trimming removed 3 bases from V and 1 base from J; junction bases left unmatched: 10. The CDR3 loop spans 16 amino acids. Germline V gene sequence: CDR1 DFQATT, CDR2 SNEGSKA (reference sequence). CDR3 sequence (DNA): TGCAGTGCTAGCCAGGGGGCAGGGGTCCCGAACACTGAAGCTTTCTTT. Its protein product is CSASQGAGVPNTEAFF.

The J gene is TRBJ2-1, the V gene TRBV6-2 or TRBV6-3; tentatively, D is TRBD2 (8 bases). This CDR3 spans 15 amino acids. The germline gives CDR1 MNHEY, CDR2 SVGEGT. The ends were cut back, 6 bases at V and 6 bases at J, with 18 bases in the middle. CDR3 loop: CASRPEGAGGNEQFF. CDR3 DNA sequence: TGTGCCAGCAGACCCGAGGGGGCGGGGGGCAATGAGCAGTTCTTC.